The rows below give T cell receptor beta chains drawn from one sample of a study of blood T cell repertoires in COVID-19. Assay: immunoSEQ multiplex PCR; the TCRdb copy retains only in-frame clones and omits some. The sample consists of around 200,000 clones, 80% to 90% of them appearing once. The specimen sequenced was peripheral blood. The receptor set was obtained from a man aged 50-59 years with acute or convalescent COVID-19. CDR3s include the opening cysteine and the closing phenylalanine or tryptophan. A D gene is named only where the DNA matches it firmly. Size values are once, few and many counts, or a class for expanded clones, and some rows have none.

clone_size	v_call	j_call	d_call	cdr3_aa	cdr3_nt
-	TRBV7-9	TRBJ1-5	-	CASCNRTTDRFCNQPQHF	TGTGCCAGCTGTAACCGGACGACAGATAGGTTTTGCAATCAGCCCCAGCATTTT
-	TRBV7-9	TRBJ1-1	-	CASSRVPDTEAFF	TGTGCCAGCAGCCGGGTTCCGGACACTGAAGCTTTCTTT
-	TRBV3-1/TRBV3-2	TRBJ1-4	TRBD1	CASSLGQPGEKLFF	TGTGCCAGCAGCCTGGGACAGCCAGGGGAAAAACTGTTTTTT
-	TRBV6-5	TRBJ1-1	-	CASSGGPTEAFF	TGTGCCAGCTCCGGGGGGCCCACTGAAGCTTTCTTT
-	TRBV10-3	TRBJ1-2	-	CAIKADLTANYGYTF	TGTGCCATCAAGGCAGACTTGACAGCTAACTATGGCTACACCTTC
-	TRBV27	TRBJ2-7	-	CASSQRRDMGSYEQYF	TGTGCCAGCAGTCAACGCCGGGACATGGGCTCCTACGAGCAGTACTTC
-	TRBV9	TRBJ1-2	-	CASSVGQGRYYGYTF	TGTGCCAGCAGCGTAGGCCAGGGCCGGTACTATGGCTACACCTTC
-	TRBV5-1	TRBJ1-4	TRBD1	CASSRPGTGGGGNEKLFF	TGCGCCAGCAGCCGCCCCGGGACAGGGGGCGGTGGAAATGAAAAACTGTTTTTT
-	TRBV19	TRBJ2-1	TRBD2	CASSRGAGGNFEQFF	TGTGCCAGTAGTCGTGGGGCGGGGGGTAACTTTGAGCAGTTCTTC
once	TRBV19	TRBJ2-5	TRBD2	CASSIDHRLGLAGGRRRETQYF	TGTGCCAGTAGTATAGATCACCGACTAGGACTAGCGGGGGGACGGCGGCGAGAGACCCAGTACTTC
-	TRBV12-5	TRBJ1-2	TRBD1	CASGLTGGGYGYTF	TGTGCTAGTGGACTGACAGGGGGCGGCTATGGCTACACCTTC
-	TRBV24-1	TRBJ2-1	TRBD1	CATSDTSGQVTNEQFF	TGTGCCACCAGTGACACCTCTGGACAGGTGACGAATGAGCAGTTCTTC
-	TRBV6-5	TRBJ1-2	TRBD1	CASSSGTGGSYGYTF	TGTGCCAGCAGTTCCGGGACAGGGGGCAGCTATGGCTACACCTTC
-	TRBV11-2	TRBJ1-6	TRBD1	CASSLRDRDVYNSPLHF	TGTGCCAGCAGCTTGAGGGACAGGGACGTTTATAATTCACCCCTCCACTTT
-	TRBV11-2	TRBJ2-6	-	CASSLASLGSSGANVLTF	TGTGCCAGCAGCTTAGCTAGCCTAGGATCCTCTGGGGCCAACGTCCTGACTTTC
-	TRBV2	TRBJ2-1	-	CASTQSRSYNEQFF	TGTGCCAGCACACAGTCACGTTCCTACAATGAGCAGTTCTTC
-	TRBV14	TRBJ2-5	-	CASNQILAETQYF	TGTGCCAGCAACCAAATCCTAGCGGAGACCCAGTACTTC
once	TRBV7-5	TRBJ2-5	-	CVRSLGGDSYQETQYF	TGTGTCAGAAGCTTAGGAGGGGACAGCTACCAAGAGACCCAGTACTTC
-	TRBV7-9	TRBJ1-4	TRBD1	CASSLFGQGARKEKLFF	TGTGCCAGCAGCTTATTTGGACAGGGGGCTAGGAAGGAAAAACTGTTTTTT
-	TRBV15	TRBJ2-1	TRBD2	CATTSGTRNNEQFF	TGTGCCACCACCTCCGGGACTAGGAACAATGAGCAGTTCTTC
-	TRBV5-4	TRBJ2-7	TRBD1	CASSTGPGTGAYEQYF	TGTGCCAGCAGCACTGGCCCCGGGACAGGGGCCTACGAGCAGTACTTC
-	TRBV30	TRBJ1-5	TRBD1	CAWSTTGGQPQHF	TGTGCCTGGAGTACGACAGGGGGTCAGCCCCAGCATTTT
-	TRBV18	TRBJ1-1	-	CASSPLLTEAFF	TGTGCCAGCTCACCACTTCTCACTGAAGCTTTCTTT
-	TRBV7-6	TRBJ1-5	-	CASSLATGNEPQHF	TGTGCCAGCAGCTTAGCTACAGGGAATGAGCCCCAGCATTTT
-	TRBV5-1	TRBJ1-6	TRBD1	CASSLGAGGDSPLHF	TGCGCCAGCAGCTTGGGTGCAGGGGGCGATTCACCCCTCCACTTT
-	TRBV7-8	TRBJ2-7	TRBD1	CASSFGDRVYEQYF	TGTGCCAGCAGCTTTGGGGACAGGGTCTACGAGCAGTACTTC
-	TRBV5-1	TRBJ2-5	-	CASSLESGLATQYF	TGCGCCAGCAGCTTGGAATCCGGGTTAGCGACCCAGTACTTC
-	TRBV5-1	TRBJ1-3	-	CASSLDRAGNTIYF	TGCGCCAGCAGCTTGGACAGGGCTGGAAACACCATATATTTT
-	TRBV29-1	TRBJ1-2	TRBD1	CSVALRRQGIYGYTF	TGCAGCGTTGCCCTAAGGAGACAGGGCATCTATGGCTACACCTTC
few	TRBV7-2	TRBJ1-1	-	CASSSSRVNTEAFF	TGTGCCAGCAGCTCGTCCAGGGTGAACACTGAAGCTTTCTTT
-	TRBV9	TRBJ2-5	TRBD1	CASTTGDQETQYF	TGTGCCAGCACTACAGGGGACCAAGAGACCCAGTACTTC
-	TRBV6-6	TRBJ1-4	-	CASSFSWGEPNEKLFF	TGTGCCAGCAGCTTTTCGTGGGGGGAACCTAATGAAAAACTGTTTTTT
few	TRBV20-1	TRBJ1-1	-	CSASRQGGRNGAFF	TGCAGTGCTAGTAGGCAGGGAGGGCGTAATGGAGCTTTCTTT
-	TRBV5-1	TRBJ2-1	TRBD2	CASSFRLAGDEQFF	TGCGCCAGCAGCTTCCGACTAGCGGGTGATGAGCAGTTCTTC
-	TRBV2	TRBJ1-2	TRBD1	CASSEFGQGANYGYTF	TGTGCCAGCAGTGAATTTGGGCAGGGGGCGAACTATGGCTACACCTTC
-	TRBV19	TRBJ1-1	TRBD1	CASSILGTGLDTEAFF	TGTGCCAGTAGTATTCTCGGGACAGGGTTGGACACTGAAGCTTTCTTT
-	TRBV15	TRBJ1-4	-	CATSRDLGAEKLFF	TGTGCCACCAGCAGAGACTTGGGAGCTGAAAAACTGTTTTTT
-	TRBV2	TRBJ1-5	-	CASSEGERAQHF	TGTGCCAGCAGTGAAGGGGAGAGGGCCCAGCATTTT
-	TRBV6-5	TRBJ1-1	-	CASKWQGNTEAFF	TGTGCCAGCAAGTGGCAGGGGAATACTGAAGCTTTCTTT
-	TRBV11-2	TRBJ2-1	-	CASSLGGGQRLYNEQFF	TGTGCCAGCAGCTTAGGTGGAGGGCAAAGACTCTACAATGAGCAGTTCTTC
once	TRBV10-3	TRBJ2-5	TRBD2	CAISRTSGGGETQYF	TGTGCCATCAGCAGGACTAGCGGGGGGGGAGAGACCCAGTACTTC
-	TRBV28	TRBJ1-4	-	CASSPGEKLFF	TGTGCCAGCAGTCCCGGGGAAAAACTGTTTTTT
once	TRBV7-8	TRBJ1-5	-	CASSLEGRGNQPQHF	TGTGCCAGCAGCTTAGAAGGCAGGGGTAATCAGCCCCAGCATTTT
-	TRBV27	TRBJ2-5	-	CASSLQGSQETQYF	TGTGCCAGCAGTTTACAGGGAAGTCAAGAGACCCAGTACTTC
-	TRBV6-5	TRBJ1-6	TRBD1	CASELTGGSNSPLHF	TGTGCCAGTGAACTCACAGGGGGTAGTAATTCACCCCTCCACTTT
-	TRBV18	TRBJ1-1	-	CASSPEGEAFF	TGTGCCAGCTCACCAGAGGGTGAAGCTTTCTTT
-	TRBV18	TRBJ1-2	TRBD1	CASSLGQGAVKDYGYTF	TGTGCCAGCTCACTGGGACAGGGGGCTGTGAAAGACTATGGCTACACCTTC
-	TRBV6-1	TRBJ1-2	-	CASSESHYRGGYTF	TGTGCCAGCAGTGAATCCCACTATCGCGGCGGCTACACCTTC
-	TRBV6-2/TRBV6-3	TRBJ1-6	TRBD1	CASSYGQGANSPLHF	TGTGCCAGCAGTTACGGACAGGGGGCTAATTCACCCCTCCACTTT
-	TRBV5-1	TRBJ2-5	-	CASSFGGTQYF	TGCGCCAGCAGCTTTGGCGGGACCCAGTACTTC
-	TRBV6-1	TRBJ1-1	-	CASSEGLSTEAFF	TGTGCCAGCAGTGAAGGCCTGAGTACTGAAGCTTTCTTT
-	TRBV4-2	TRBJ2-3	TRBD2	CASSPRGELAGGPGTDTQYF	TGTGCCAGCAGCCCCCGGGGGGAGCTAGCGGGGGGGCCTGGCACAGATACGCAGTATTTT
-	TRBV2	TRBJ1-1	TRBD1	CASPRDRGMNTEAFF	TGTGCCAGCCCGAGGGACAGGGGAATGAACACTGAAGCTTTCTTT
-	TRBV14	TRBJ1-4	TRBD1	CASSQGSRTGIEKLFF	TGTGCCAGCAGCCAAGGGTCCCGGACAGGAATAGAAAAACTGTTTTTT
-	TRBV9	TRBJ1-5	-	CASSVGGGAAQPQHF	TGTGCCAGCAGCGTAGGTGGGGGGGCCGCTCAGCCCCAGCATTTT